The 21 T cell receptor beta chains given below trace back to one sample, sequenced in a study of CD8+ T cells in alopecia areata. RNA was isolated and reverse transcribed to cDNA, the sequencing template. Some clones are missing from TCRdb's copy, which holds only in-frame ones; the method was immunoSEQ multiplex PCR. The sample shows over 85,000 clones, just over 70% of them seen only once. Treatment here: oral pan-JAK inhibitor, 5-10 mg twice daily. This specimen was CD8+ T cells sorted from blood, taken at approximately week 42, from a patient treated with tofacitinib. These receptors all stem from a human donor with alopecia areata.

The V and J genes are TRBV4-3 and TRBJ1-2; possible D gene TRBD1, 6 bases. Germline assignment: CDR1 LGHNA and CDR2 YSLEER. The length of the CDR3 is 15 residues. V was cut by 1 base and J by 4 bases, with 13 bases left in between. Here the CDR3 DNA reads TGCGCCAGCAGCCAAGTACAGGGAGGGTCCTATGGCTACACCTTC. Residues: CASSQVQGGSYGYTF.

Of note for this clone: This sample includes further DNA sequences coding for the same CDR3. This chain links TRBV30 with TRBJ1-1, with D hard to call. Germline V gene sequence: CDR1 GTSNPN, CDR2 SVGIG (reference sequence). Trimming took off 1 base at V and 1 base at J, with 4 bases between the two ends. The CDR3 has 12 residues. In DNA form, the CDR3 reads TGTGCCTGGAGTGGTGGGAACACTGAAGCTTTCTTT. It specifies CAWSGGNTEAFF. Full variable domain (missing parts from reference TRBV30 and TRBJ1-1): SQTIHQWPATLVQPVGSPLSLECTVEGTSNPNLYWYRQAAGRGLQLLFYSVGIGQISSEVPQNLSASRPQDRQFILSSKKLLLSDSGFYLCAWSGGNTEAFFGQGTRLTVV.

V and J are TRBV11-2 and TRBJ2-3; D not resolved. This CDR3 has 12 amino acids. V gave up 4 bases and J gave up 6 bases, with 8 bases separating them. CDR1 and CDR2 from the germline V gene are SGHAT and FQNNGV. The CDR3 spells CASSSLVDTQYF. The CDR3 DNA reads as TGTGCCAGCAGCTCCCTAGTTGATACGCAGTATTTT.

The chain couples TRBV29-1 to TRBJ2-7, with 9 bases matching TRBD1. CDR1 and CDR2 from the germline V gene are SQVTM and ANQGSEA. The CDR3 has 13 amino acids. V dropped 4 bases and J dropped 3; count of bases not matched to a gene: 4. The DNA of the CDR3 is TGCAGCGTTGGAGGACAGGGGAACTACGAGCAGTACTTC. Translation: CSVGGQGNYEQYF.

The V call is TRBV9, the J call TRBJ2-3; unclear D gene. The CDR3 length is 12 residues. V was trimmed by 0 bases and J by 6 bases, leaving 5 bases between them. The germline CDR1 and CDR2 sequences are SGDLS and YYNGEE. This chain's CDR3 is CASSVATDTQYF. DNA for the CDR3: TGTGCCAGCAGCGTAGCGACCGATACGCAGTATTTT.

The V and J genes are TRBV4-3 and TRBJ1-2, with D perhaps matching TRBD1 (5 bases). The germline V gene has CDR1 LGHNA and CDR2 YSLEER. The CDR3 is made up of 14 amino acids. The V and J ends lost 0 bases and 7 bases respectively, with 12 bases between them. The CDR3 DNA sequence: TGCGCCAGCAGCCAAGATCCGGGGGATGGTGGCTACACCTTC. Translated: CASSQDPGDGGYTF.

The sample holds a few counts of this clone. The J gene is TRBJ1-1, the V gene TRBV7-9; 8 nucleotides agree with TRBD1. Germline CDR1 and CDR2: SEHNR and FQNEAQ (reference sequence). Trimming removed 6 bases from V and 3 bases from J; junction bases left unmatched: 0. The CDR3 sequence is 12 residues long. This CDR3 is CASRTGDTEAFF. The CDR3 bases are TGTGCCAGCAGGACAGGGGACACTGAAGCTTTCTTT.

The rearrangement links TRBV6-1 to TRBJ1-2; a possible D gene is TRBD1 (6 bases). This CDR3 is built from 15 residues. Germline-derived CDR1 and CDR2 are MNHNS and SASEGT. V lost 3 bases to trimming and J lost 4 bases, with 15 bases between them. This CDR3 reads CASSDQGSEPYGYTF. In nucleotides, the CDR3 is TGTGCCAGCAGTGACCAGGGGTCCGAACCCTATGGCTACACCTTC.

This clone has more than one count but fewer than ten. The chain carries TRBV7-6 and TRBJ2-1; a weak D match, TRBD2 (6 bases). This CDR3 has 15 residues. Trimming cost V 5 bases and J 3 bases, with 14 bases left between them. From germline, CDR1 is SGHVS and CDR2 FNYEAQ. The DNA for the CDR3 is TGTGCCAGCAGCCCAGTATTGGAGGGCTACAATGAGCAGTTCTTC. This encodes CASSPVLEGYNEQFF. Complete variable domain (other parts from reference TRBV7-6 and TRBJ2-1): GAGVSQSPRYKVTKRGQDVALRCDPISGHVSLYWYRQALGQGPEFLTYFNYEAQQDKSGLPNDRFSAERPEGSISTLTIQRTEQRDSAMYRCASSPVLEGYNEQFFGPGTRLTVL.

This clone was seen more than once but under ten times. The chain couples TRBV6-5 to TRBJ1-5, with D unresolved. V lost 7 bases and J lost 1, with 5 bases in between. The CDR3 loop spans 12 amino acids. CDR1 MNHEY and CDR2 SVGAGI come from the germline V gene. The CDR3 reads CASKPSNQPQHF. CDR3 nucleotide sequence: TGTGCCAGCAAACCGAGCAATCAGCCCCAGCATTTT.

The chain joins TRBV2 to TRBJ2-3; 11 nucleotides line up with TRBD2. The ends lost 5 bases at V and 4 bases at J; junction bases unmatched: 2. There are 14 residues in the CDR3. The germline V gene encodes CDR1 SNHLY and CDR2 FYNNEI. The chain's CDR3 is CASSRSGGADTQYF. The DNA of the CDR3 is TGTGCCAGCAGTCGTAGCGGGGGGGCAGATACGCAGTATTTT.

As for this clone: Other DNA sequences in this sample translate to the same CDR3. The chain has TRBV5-6 and TRBJ2-1; 8 bases are a match to TRBD2. Germline values: CDR1 SGHDT, CDR2 YYEEEE. V trimming: 0 bases; J trimming: 13 bases; junction bases outside the gene matches: 3. The CDR3 totals 12 residues. The CDR3 DNA reads as TGTGCCAGCAGCTTGGGCGGGGGGTACCAGTTCTTC. As protein: CASSLGGGYQFF. Full variable domain (remainder filled in from reference TRBV5-6 and TRBJ2-1): DAGVTQSPTHLIKTRGQQVTLRCSPKSGHDTVSWYQQALGQGPQFIFQYYEEEERQRGNFPDRFSGHQFPNYSSELNVNALLLGDSALYLCASSLGGGYQFFGPGTRLTVL.

This chain links TRBV6-1 with TRBJ1-5, with D perhaps matching TRBD1 (6 bases). Germline lookup yields CDR1 MNHNS and CDR2 SASEGT. The CDR3 extends over 12 amino acids. Between the trimmed V and J ends, which lost 0 bases and 11 bases, there was a span of 8 bases. The CDR3 loop reads CASSEAPGAQHF. The CDR3 region has the DNA TGTGCCAGCAGTGAAGCCCCAGGGGCCCAGCATTTT.

Remarks on this clone: This CDR3 is also generated by other DNA sequences in the sample. The V call is TRBV27, the J call TRBJ1-2; tentatively, D is TRBD1 (5 bases). The CDR3 runs to 14 residues. Trimming left V 3 bases short and J 0 bases short, with 8 bases between. Germline values: CDR1 MNHEY, CDR2 SMNVEV (reference sequence). The CDR3 here is CASSLGTPNYGYTF. CDR3 DNA: TGTGCCAGCAGTTTGGGGACGCCTAACTATGGCTACACCTTC.

The J gene is TRBJ2-2, the V gene TRBV2; TRBD1 is a possible D gene (5 bases). The V gene's germline CDR1 is SNHLY and CDR2 FYNNEI. This CDR3 contains 14 residues. V lost 6 bases and J lost 6, with 14 bases in between. CDR3 sequence: CASRDTDAPGELFF. In DNA, the CDR3 is TGTGCCAGCAGGGACACCGACGCCCCCGGGGAGCTGTTTTTT.

This chain connects TRBV2 to TRBJ1-2, with TRBD1 matching over 8 bases. The CDR3 runs 15 residues. J was trimmed by 4 bases and V by 1 base; bases with no gene match: 5. Germline V lookup: CDR1 SNHLY, CDR2 FYNNEI. The chain's CDR3 is CASSEGDRSLYGYTF. The CDR3 nucleotides are TGTGCCAGCAGTGAAGGGGACAGGTCGCTCTATGGCTACACCTTC.

The J gene is TRBJ2-7, the V gene TRBV4-1; D is ambiguous. This CDR3 region has 13 residues. The V gene lost 0 bases and the J gene lost 1 base, with 4 bases spanning the gap. From germline, CDR1 is MGHRA and CDR2 YSYEKL. The CDR3 DNA sequence: TGCGCCAGCAGCCAAGAGTGGTCCTACGAGCAGTACTTC. It specifies CASSQEWSYEQYF.

The V and J genes are TRBV27 and TRBJ1-4, with a weak D call TRBD1 (5 bases). Looked up from germline, CDR1 is MNHEY and CDR2 is SMNVEV (reference sequence). Trimming left V 3 bases short and J 5 bases short, with 19 bases between. The CDR3 is 17 residues long. CDR3 sequence reads: CASSLNAQQDRNEKLFF. In DNA, the CDR3 is TGTGCCAGCAGTTTGAATGCTCAACAGGATCGGAATGAAAAACTGTTTTTT.

This chain links TRBV4-1 with TRBJ1-1, with D uncertain. The CDR3 contains 14 residues. V was trimmed by 0 bases and J by 5 bases, leaving 10 bases between them. Germline CDR1 MGHRA, CDR2 YSYEKL. The DNA of the CDR3 is TGCGCCAGCAGCCAAGAGTCCAGCGGGACTGAAGCTTTCTTT. Its protein is CASSQESSGTEAFF.

V gene TRBV19 combines with J gene TRBJ1-4; 7 bases match TRBD1. The CDR3 loop spans 14 amino acids. Germline V gives CDR1 LNHDA, CDR2 SQIVND (reference sequence). With V trimmed by 4 bases and J by 3 bases, 2 bases remained unmatched. DNA of the CDR3: TGTGCCAGTAGTACACAGGGGTCTAATGAAAAACTGTTTTTT. Its protein is CASSTQGSNEKLFF.

This chain links TRBV5-1 with TRBJ2-1, with D hard to call. Germline assignment: CDR1 SGHRS and CDR2 YFSETQ. The length of the CDR3 is 11 residues. V was trimmed by 3 bases and J by 4 bases, leaving 2 bases between them. The CDR3 DNA reads TGCGCCAGCAGCTCGTACAATGAGCAGTTCTTC. It is translated as CASSSYNEQFF.